Shown below are 6 T cell receptor beta chains from a single sample sequenced in a study of cytomegalovirus exposure and HLA in healthy donors. Amplification used 60 Vbeta primers and 13 Jbeta primers. This table comes from immunoSEQ multiplex PCR, and its TCRdb copy is limited to in-frame clones, with some not included. The sample has 150,000 or so clones; just under 85% are singletons. Sample: PBMCs. The source is a man younger than 40 in good health and CMV-seropositive.

The chain combines TRBV10-2 with TRBJ2-7; 9 positions match TRBD2. Germline V gene lookup returns CDR1 WSHSY and CDR2 SAAADI. This CDR3 region has 16 residues. V trimming: 3 bases; J trimming: 4 bases; junction bases outside the gene matches: 10. CDR3 region: CASSEFGSGSGYEQYF. The DNA of the CDR3 is TGCGCCAGCAGTGAATTCGGTAGCGGGAGTGGGTACGAGCAGTACTTC.

This sequence joins TRBV6-1 and TRBJ2-3, with a tentative D call TRBD1 (5 bases). CDR3 length: 15 residues. Trimming took 6 bases from V and 4 from J, leaving 17 bases between them. CDR1 and CDR2 from the germline V gene are MNHNS and SASEGT. CDR3 sequence reads: CASRNRLVGADTQYF. CDR3 in DNA: TGTGCCAGCAGAAACCGCCTGGTAGGGGCAGATACGCAGTATTTT.

The CDR3 region is CASSPGGSWQPQHF. The CDR3 bases are TGTGCCAGCAGCCCAGGGGGATCGTGGCAGCCCCAGCATTTT. The rearrangement links TRBV2 to TRBJ1-5; 7 nucleotides align to TRBD1. V lost 6 bases to trimming and J lost 7 bases; unmatched junction nucleotides: 9. This CDR3 comprises 14 residues. Germline V gene lookup returns CDR1 SNHLY and CDR2 FYNNEI.

The V call is TRBV5-3, the J call TRBJ1-5, with D uncertain. TRBV5-3 is known as an ORF, though its function is uncertain. V was cut by 0 bases and J by 1 base, with 14 bases left in between. The CDR3 sequence is 17 residues long. The CDR3: CARSLVSDATSNQPQHF. The CDR3 nucleotides read TGTGCCAGAAGCTTGGTGAGTGATGCCACCAGCAATCAGCCCCAGCATTTT.

The gene calls are TRBV28 and TRBJ2-1; the D is unclear. CDR1 and CDR2 (germline): MDHEN, SYDVKM. Trimming removed 2 bases at V and 6 bases at J, with 5 bases between. The CDR3 extends over 12 amino acids. The chain's CDR3 is CASSLTPNEQFF. CDR3 sequence (DNA): TGTGCCAGCAGTTTAACACCCAATGAGCAGTTCTTC.

This sequence joins TRBV7-9 and TRBJ1-2, with 8 bases identical to TRBD1. Germline CDR1 is SEHNR and CDR2 is FQNEAQ (reference sequence). The CDR3 sequence is 14 residues long. J gave up 8 bases and V 2 bases, and 7 bases lay outside the gene matches. The CDR3 DNA reads as TGTGCCAGCAGCTTATTAGGGACAGGCAAGGGCTACACCTTC. Its protein is CASSLLGTGKGYTF.